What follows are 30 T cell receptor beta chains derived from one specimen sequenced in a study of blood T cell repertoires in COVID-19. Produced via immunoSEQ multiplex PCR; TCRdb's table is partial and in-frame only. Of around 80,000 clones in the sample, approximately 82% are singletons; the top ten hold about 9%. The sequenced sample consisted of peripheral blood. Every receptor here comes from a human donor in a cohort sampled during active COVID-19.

The CDR3 region is CASNSFRGTGTDTQYF. The DNA for the CDR3 is TGTGCCAGCAACTCCTTCCGGGGGACGGGTACAGATACGCAGTATTTT. The rearrangement links TRBV5-4 to TRBJ2-3; TRBD2 might be the D (6 bases). The CDR3 totals 16 residues. V lost 6 bases, J lost 3 bases, and 20 bases lay in between. Germline V gene data show CDR1 as SGHNT and CDR2 as YYREEE (reference sequence).

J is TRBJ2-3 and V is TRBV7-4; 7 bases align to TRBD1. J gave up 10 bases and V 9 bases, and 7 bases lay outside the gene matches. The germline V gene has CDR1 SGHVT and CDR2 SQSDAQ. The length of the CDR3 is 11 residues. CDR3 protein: CASKGTAAQYF. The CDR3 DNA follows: TGTGCCAGTAAGGGGACAGCGGCGCAGTATTTT. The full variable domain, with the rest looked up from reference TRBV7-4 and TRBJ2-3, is GAGVSQSPRYKVAKRGRDVALRCDSISGHVTLYWYRQTLGQGSEVLTYSQSDAQRDKSGRPSGRFSAERPERSVSTLKIQRTEQGDSAVYLCASKGTAAQYFGPGTRLTVL.

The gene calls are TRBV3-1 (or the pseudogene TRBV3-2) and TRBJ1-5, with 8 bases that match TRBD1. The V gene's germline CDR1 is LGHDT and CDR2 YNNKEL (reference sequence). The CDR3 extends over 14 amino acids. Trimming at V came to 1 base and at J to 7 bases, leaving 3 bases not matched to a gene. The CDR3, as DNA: TGTGCCAGCAGCCAAGGGACAGGGTGGCAGCCCCAGCATTTT. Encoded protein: CASSQGTGWQPQHF.

The CDR3 sequence is CASSDTGVQETQYF. Written as DNA, the CDR3 is TGTGCCAGCAGTGATACAGGGGTCCAAGAGACCCAGTACTTC. The chain is built from TRBV28 and TRBJ2-5; 7 bases are a match to TRBD1. CDR3 length: 14 amino acids. The V gene end was trimmed by 5 bases and the J gene end by 1 base; junction bases not matched to a gene: 4. Germline loops: CDR1 MDHEN, CDR2 SYDVKM.

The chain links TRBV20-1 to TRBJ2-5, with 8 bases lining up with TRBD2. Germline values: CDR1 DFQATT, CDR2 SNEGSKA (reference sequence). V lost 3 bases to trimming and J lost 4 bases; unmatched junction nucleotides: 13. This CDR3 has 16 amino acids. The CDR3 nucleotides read TGCAGTGCTAGTTATTCACTTACGGGAGGGGGAGAGACCCAGTACTTC. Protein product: CSASYSLTGGGETQYF.

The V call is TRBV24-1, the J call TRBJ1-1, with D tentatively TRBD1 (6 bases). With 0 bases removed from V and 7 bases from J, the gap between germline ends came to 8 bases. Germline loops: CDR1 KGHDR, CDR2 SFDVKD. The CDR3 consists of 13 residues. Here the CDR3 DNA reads TGTGCCACCAGTGATTTGAGGGGGGGTGAAGCTTTCTTT. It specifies CATSDLRGGEAFF.

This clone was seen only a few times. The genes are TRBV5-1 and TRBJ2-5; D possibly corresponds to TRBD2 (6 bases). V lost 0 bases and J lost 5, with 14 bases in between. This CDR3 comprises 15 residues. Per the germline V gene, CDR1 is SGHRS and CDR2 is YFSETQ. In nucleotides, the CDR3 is TGCGCCAGCAGCTTGGGGGCCCGGAGGGTGGAGACCCAGTACTTC. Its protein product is CASSLGARRVETQYF.

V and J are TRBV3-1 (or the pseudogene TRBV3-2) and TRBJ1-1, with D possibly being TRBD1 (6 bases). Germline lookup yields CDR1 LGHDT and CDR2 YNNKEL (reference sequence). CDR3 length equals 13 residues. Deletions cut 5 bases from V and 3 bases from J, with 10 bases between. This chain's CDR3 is CASSRGGYTEAFF. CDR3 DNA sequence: TGTGCCAGCAGCAGGGGGGGATACACTGAAGCTTTCTTT.

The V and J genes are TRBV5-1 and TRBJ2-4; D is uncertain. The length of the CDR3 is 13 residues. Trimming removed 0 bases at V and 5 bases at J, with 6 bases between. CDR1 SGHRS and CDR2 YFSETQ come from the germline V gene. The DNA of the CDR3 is TGCGCCAGCAGCTTGGACAACGAAAACATTCAGTACTTC. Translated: CASSLDNENIQYF.

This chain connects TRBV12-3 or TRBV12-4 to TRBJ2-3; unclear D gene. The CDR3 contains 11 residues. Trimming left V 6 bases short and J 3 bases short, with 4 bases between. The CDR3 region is CASSRTDTQYF. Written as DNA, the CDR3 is TGTGCCAGCAGCCGGACAGATACGCAGTATTTT.

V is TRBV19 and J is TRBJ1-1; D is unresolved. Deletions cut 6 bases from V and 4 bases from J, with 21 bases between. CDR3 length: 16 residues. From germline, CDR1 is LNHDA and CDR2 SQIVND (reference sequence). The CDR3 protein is CASRDGQNTAVTEAFF. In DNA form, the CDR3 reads TGTGCCAGTAGAGATGGTCAGAACACCGCCGTCACTGAAGCTTTCTTT. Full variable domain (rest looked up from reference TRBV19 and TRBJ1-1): DGGITQSPKYLFRKEGQNVTLSCEQNLNHDAMYWYRQDPGQGLRLIYYSQIVNDFQKGDIAEGYSVSREKKESFPLTVTSAQKNPTAFYLCASRDGQNTAVTEAFFGQGTRLTVV.

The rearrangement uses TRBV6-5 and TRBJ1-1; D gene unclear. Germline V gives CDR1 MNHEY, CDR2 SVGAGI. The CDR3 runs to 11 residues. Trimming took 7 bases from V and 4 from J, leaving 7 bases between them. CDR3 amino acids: CASITGTEAFF. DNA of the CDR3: TGTGCCAGCATTACGGGCACTGAAGCTTTCTTT.

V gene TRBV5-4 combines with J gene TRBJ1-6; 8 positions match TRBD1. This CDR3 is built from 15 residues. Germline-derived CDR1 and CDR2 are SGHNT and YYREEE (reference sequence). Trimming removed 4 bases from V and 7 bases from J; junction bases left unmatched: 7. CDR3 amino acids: CASSVRDRLNSPLHF. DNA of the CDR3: TGTGCCAGCAGCGTCCGGGACAGGTTGAATTCACCCCTCCACTTT.

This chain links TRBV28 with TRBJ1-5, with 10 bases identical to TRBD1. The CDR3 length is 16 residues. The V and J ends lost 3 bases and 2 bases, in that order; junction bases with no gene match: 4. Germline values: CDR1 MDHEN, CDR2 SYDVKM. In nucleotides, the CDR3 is TGTGCCAGCAGTTTCTCCGGGACAGGGGGCAATCAGCCCCAGCATTTT. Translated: CASSFSGTGGNQPQHF.

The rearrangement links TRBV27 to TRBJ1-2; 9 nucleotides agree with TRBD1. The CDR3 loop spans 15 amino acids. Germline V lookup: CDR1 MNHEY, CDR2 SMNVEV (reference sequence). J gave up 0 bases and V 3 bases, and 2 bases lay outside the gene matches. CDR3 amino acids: CASSFRDRANYGYTF. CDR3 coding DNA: TGTGCCAGCAGTTTCCGGGACAGGGCTAACTATGGCTACACCTTC.

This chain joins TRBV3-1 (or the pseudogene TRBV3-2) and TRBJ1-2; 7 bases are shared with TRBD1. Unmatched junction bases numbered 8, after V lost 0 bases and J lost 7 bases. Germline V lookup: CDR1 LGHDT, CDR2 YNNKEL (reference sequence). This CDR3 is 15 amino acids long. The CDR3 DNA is TGTGCCAGCAGCCAAGATGGGGGACAGATGGGTGGCTACACCTTC. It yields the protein CASSQDGGQMGGYTF.

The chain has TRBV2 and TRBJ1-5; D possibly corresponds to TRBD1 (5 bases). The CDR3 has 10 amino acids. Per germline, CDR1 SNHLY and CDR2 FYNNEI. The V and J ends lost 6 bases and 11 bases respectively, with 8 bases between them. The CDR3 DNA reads TGTGCCAGCAGGGGGGAGGCCCAGCATTTT. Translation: CASRGEAQHF.

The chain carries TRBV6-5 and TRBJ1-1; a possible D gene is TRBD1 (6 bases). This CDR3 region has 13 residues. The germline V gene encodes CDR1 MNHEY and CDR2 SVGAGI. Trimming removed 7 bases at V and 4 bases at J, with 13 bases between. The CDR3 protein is CASTTPRGTEAFF. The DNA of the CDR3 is TGTGCCAGCACCACCCCCAGGGGCACTGAAGCTTTCTTT.

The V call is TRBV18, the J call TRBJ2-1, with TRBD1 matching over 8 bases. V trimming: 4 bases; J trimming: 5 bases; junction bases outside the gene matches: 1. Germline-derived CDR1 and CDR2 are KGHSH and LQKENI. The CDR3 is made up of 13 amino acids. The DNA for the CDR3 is TGTGCCAGCTCACTGGACAGGGACAATGAGCAGTTCTTC. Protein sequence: CASSLDRDNEQFF.

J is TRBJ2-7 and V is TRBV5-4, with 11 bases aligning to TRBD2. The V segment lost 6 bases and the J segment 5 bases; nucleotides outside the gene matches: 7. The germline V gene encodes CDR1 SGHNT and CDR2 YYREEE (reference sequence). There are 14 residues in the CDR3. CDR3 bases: TGTGCCAGCAAAAAAGGGACTAGCGGAAACGAGCAGTACTTC. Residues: CASKKGTSGNEQYF.

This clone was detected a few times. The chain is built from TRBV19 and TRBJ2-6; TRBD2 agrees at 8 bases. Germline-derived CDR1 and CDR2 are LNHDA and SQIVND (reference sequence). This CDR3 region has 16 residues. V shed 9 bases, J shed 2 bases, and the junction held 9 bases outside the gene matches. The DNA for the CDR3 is TGTGCCAGCCTCCAGCGGGGGCGGGCTGGGGCCAACGTCCTGACTTTC. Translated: CASLQRGRAGANVLTF.

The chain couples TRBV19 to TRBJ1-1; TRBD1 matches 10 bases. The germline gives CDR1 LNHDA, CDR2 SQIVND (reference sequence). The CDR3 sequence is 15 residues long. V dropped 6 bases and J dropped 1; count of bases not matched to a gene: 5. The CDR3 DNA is TGTGCCAGTAGGAGGACAGGGGGTAGGAACACTGAAGCTTTCTTT. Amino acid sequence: CASRRTGGRNTEAFF.

The CDR3 nucleotides are TGTGCCAGCAGCTTAGCTGTAGGGGTGAGAGCCGGGGAGCTGTTTTTT. Amino acids: CASSLAVGVRAGELFF. The J gene is TRBJ2-2, the V gene TRBV7-2; the D gene is possibly TRBD1 (5 bases). The CDR3 loop spans 16 amino acids. CDR1 SGHTA and CDR2 FQGNSA come from the germline V gene. The germline V and J ends were trimmed by 0 bases and 6 bases, with 14 bases remaining between them.

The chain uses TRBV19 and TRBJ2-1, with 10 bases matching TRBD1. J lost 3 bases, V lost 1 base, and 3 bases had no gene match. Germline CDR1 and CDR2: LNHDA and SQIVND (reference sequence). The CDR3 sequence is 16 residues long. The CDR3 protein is CASSIAGTGDYNEQFF. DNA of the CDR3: TGTGCCAGTAGTATAGCCGGGACAGGGGACTACAATGAGCAGTTCTTC.

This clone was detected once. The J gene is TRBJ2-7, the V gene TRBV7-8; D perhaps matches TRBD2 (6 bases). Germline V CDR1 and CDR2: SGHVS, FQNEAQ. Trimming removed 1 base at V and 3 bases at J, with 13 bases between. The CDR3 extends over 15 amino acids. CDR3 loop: CASSLGLVGGYEQYF. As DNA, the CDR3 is TGTGCCAGCAGCTTAGGACTAGTAGGAGGCTACGAGCAGTACTTC.

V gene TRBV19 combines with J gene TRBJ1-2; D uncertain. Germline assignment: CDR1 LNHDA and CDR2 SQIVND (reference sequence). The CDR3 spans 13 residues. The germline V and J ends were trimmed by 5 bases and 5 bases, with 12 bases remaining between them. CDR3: CASSLTRSYGYTF. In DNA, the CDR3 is TGTGCCAGTAGTTTGACTAGGAGTTATGGCTACACCTTC.

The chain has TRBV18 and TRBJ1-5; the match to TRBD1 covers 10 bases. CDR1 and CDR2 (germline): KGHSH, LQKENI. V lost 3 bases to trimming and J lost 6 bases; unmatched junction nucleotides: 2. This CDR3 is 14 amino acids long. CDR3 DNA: TGTGCCAGCTCACCCGGGACAGGGGTTCAGCCCCAGCATTTT. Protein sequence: CASSPGTGVQPQHF.

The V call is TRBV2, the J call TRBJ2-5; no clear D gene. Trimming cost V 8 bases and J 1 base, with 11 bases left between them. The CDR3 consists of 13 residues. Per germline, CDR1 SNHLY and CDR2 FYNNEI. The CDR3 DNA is TGTGCCAGCTCCCGGTTCTCCCAAGAGACCCAGTACTTC. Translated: CASSRFSQETQYF.

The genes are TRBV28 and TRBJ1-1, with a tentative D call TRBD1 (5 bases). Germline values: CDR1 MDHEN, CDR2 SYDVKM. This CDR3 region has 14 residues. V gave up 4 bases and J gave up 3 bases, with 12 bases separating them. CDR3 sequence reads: CASSSYRRDTEAFF. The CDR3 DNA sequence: TGTGCCAGCAGTTCCTACCGCAGGGACACTGAAGCTTTCTTT.

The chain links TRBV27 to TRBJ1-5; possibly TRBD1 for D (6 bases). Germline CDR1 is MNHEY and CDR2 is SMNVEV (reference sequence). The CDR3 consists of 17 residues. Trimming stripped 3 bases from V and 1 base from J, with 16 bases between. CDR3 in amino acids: CASSLGGGGRSNQPQHF. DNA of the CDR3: TGTGCCAGCAGTTTGGGAGGGGGAGGTAGAAGCAATCAGCCCCAGCATTTT.